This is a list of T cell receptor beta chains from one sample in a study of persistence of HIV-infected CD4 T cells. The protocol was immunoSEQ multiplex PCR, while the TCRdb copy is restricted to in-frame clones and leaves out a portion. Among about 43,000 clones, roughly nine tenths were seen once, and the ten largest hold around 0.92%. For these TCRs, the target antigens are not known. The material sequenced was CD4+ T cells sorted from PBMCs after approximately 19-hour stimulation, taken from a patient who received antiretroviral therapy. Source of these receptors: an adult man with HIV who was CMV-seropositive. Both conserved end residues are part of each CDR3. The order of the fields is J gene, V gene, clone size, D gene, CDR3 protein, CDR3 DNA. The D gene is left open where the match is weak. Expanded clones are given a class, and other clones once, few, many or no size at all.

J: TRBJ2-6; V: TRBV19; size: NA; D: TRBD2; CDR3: CASTRGGGSSGANVLTF; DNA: TGTGCCAGTACCCGGGGCGGGGGGAGCTCTGGGGCCAACGTCCTGACTTTC
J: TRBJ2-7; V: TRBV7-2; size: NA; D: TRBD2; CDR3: CASSSKALANNEQYF; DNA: TGTGCCAGCAGCTCAAAGGCACTAGCGAATAACGAGCAGTACTTC
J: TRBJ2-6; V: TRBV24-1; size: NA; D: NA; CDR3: CATGGGGNGANVLTF; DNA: TGTGCCACCGGGGGGGGCGGGAATGGGGCCAACGTCCTGACTTTC
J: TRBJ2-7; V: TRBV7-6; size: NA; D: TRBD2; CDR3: CASSLMAGGREQYF; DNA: TGTGCCAGCAGCTTAATGGCGGGGGGTCGCGAGCAGTACTTC
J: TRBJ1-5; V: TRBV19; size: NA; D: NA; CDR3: CARSPLRSAYSNQPQHF; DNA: TGTGCCAGAAGTCCCTTGAGATCAGCGTATAGCAATCAGCCCCAGCATTTT
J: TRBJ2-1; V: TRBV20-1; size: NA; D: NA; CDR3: CSLSSYNEQFF; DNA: TGCAGTCTTAGCTCCTACAATGAGCAGTTCTTC
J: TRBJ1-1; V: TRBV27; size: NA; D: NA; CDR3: CASSLGARDTEAFF; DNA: TGTGCCAGCAGTTTAGGGGCCCGGGACACTGAAGCTTTCTTT
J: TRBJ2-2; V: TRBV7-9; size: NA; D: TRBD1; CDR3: CASSRDTGDHTGELFF; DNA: TGTGCCAGCAGCCGAGACACAGGGGACCACACCGGGGAGCTGTTTTTT
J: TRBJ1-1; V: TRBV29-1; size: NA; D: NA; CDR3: CSVLQGNTEAFF; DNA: TGCAGCGTTCTTCAGGGGAACACTGAAGCTTTCTTT
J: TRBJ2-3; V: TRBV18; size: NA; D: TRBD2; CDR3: CASSTTLAGLTDTQYF; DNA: TGTGCCAGCTCAACGACCCTAGCGGGGCTCACAGATACGCAGTATTTT
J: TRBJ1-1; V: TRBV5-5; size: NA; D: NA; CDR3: CASSLRQGRGNTEAFF; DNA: TGTGCCAGCAGCTTGCGGCAGGGGCGGGGGAACACTGAAGCTTTCTTT
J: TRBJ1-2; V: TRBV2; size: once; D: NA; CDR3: CASSEGYAGYTF; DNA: TGTGCCAGCAGTGAAGGGTACGCTGGCTACACCTTC
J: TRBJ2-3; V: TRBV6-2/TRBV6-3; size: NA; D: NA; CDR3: CASSSFTDTQYF; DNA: TGTGCCAGCAGTTCCTTTACCGATACGCAGTATTTT
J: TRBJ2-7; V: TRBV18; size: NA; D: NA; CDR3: CASSPPYARAYEQYF; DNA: TGTGCCAGCTCACCACCTTACGCCAGGGCCTACGAGCAGTACTTC
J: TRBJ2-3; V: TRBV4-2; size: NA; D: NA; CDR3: CASSQEWGEDTQYF; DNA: TGTGCCAGCAGCCAAGAGTGGGGAGAGGATACGCAGTATTTT
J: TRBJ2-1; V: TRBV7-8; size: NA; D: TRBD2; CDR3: CASSRPQRGEQFF; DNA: TGTGCCAGCAGCCGCCCCCAGCGGGGGGAGCAGTTCTTC
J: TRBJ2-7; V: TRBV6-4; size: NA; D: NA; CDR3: CASSEGRGEQYF; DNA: TGTGCCAGCAGTGAAGGCAGGGGCGAGCAGTACTTC
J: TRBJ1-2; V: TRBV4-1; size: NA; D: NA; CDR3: CASSQAHGLGANYGYTF; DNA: TGCGCCAGCAGCCAAGCACACGGACTCGGGGCTAACTATGGCTACACCTTC
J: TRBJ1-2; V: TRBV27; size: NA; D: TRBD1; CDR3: CASSSQGKSYGYTF; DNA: TGTGCCAGCAGTTCACAGGGGAAGAGCTATGGCTACACCTTC
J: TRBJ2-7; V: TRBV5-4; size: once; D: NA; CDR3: CASSPWAGERSHEQYF; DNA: TGTGCCAGCAGCCCCTGGGCCGGAGAACGATCCCACGAGCAGTACTTC
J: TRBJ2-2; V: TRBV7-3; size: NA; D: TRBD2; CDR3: CASSLKRGPANTGELFF; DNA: TGTGCCAGCAGCTTAAAGCGGGGGCCCGCGAACACCGGGGAGCTGTTTTTT
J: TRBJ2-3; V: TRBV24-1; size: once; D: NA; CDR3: CATSDTVKTDRDPDTQYF; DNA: TGTGCCACCAGTGATACGGTCAAGACAGACCGAGATCCAGATACGCAGTATTTT
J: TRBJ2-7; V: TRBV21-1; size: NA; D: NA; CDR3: CASSRPGQALSYEQYF; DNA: TGTGCCAGCAGCAGACCGGGACAGGCCCTCTCCTACGAGCAGTACTTC
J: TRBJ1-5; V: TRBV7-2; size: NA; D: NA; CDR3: CASSPREHGWGNQPQHF; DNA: TGTGCCAGCAGCCCCCGGGAGCATGGATGGGGCAATCAGCCCCAGCATTTT
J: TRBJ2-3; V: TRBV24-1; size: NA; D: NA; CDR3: CATSDHRLTTDTQYF; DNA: TGTGCCACCAGTGATCACAGGCTGACAACAGATACGCAGTATTTT
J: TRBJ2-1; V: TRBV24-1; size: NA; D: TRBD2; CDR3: CATSDGTSGGNYNEQFF; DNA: TGTGCCACCAGTGATGGGACTAGCGGGGGTAACTACAATGAGCAGTTCTTC
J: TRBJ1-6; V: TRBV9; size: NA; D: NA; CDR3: CASSVEEYSPLHF; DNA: TGTGCCAGCAGCGTAGAGGAGTATTCACCCCTCCACTTT
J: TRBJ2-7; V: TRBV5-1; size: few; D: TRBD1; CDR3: CASSIVPGQGQGYEQYF; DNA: TGCGCCAGCAGCATTGTCCCGGGACAGGGGCAGGGGTACGAGCAGTACTTC
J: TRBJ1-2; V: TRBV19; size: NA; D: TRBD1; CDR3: CATSPSGGYGYTF; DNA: TGTGCCACCTCCCCGTCAGGGGGGTATGGCTACACCTTC
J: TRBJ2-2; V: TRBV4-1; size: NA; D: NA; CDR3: CASTRTGRADTGELFF; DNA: TGCGCCAGCACCCGAACAGGGCGAGCGGACACCGGGGAGCTGTTTTTT
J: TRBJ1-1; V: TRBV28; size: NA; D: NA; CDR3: CASSLRVMNTEAFF; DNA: TGTGCCAGCAGTTTAAGGGTTATGAACACTGAAGCTTTCTTT
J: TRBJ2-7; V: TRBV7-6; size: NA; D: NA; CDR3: CASSLVWARSSYEQYF; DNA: TGTGCCAGCAGCTTAGTATGGGCCAGGTCGAGCTACGAGCAGTACTTC
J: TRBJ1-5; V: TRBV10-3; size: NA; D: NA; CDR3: CAISAGDDQPQHF; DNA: TGTGCCATCAGTGCCGGGGACGATCAGCCCCAGCATTTT
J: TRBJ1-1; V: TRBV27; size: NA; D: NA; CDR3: CASSFRRNTEAFF; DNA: TGTGCCAGCAGTTTTAGAAGGAACACTGAAGCTTTCTTT
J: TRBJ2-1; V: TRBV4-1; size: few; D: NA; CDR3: CASSPLDILSYNEQFF; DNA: TGCGCCAGCAGCCCTCTCGACATACTCTCCTACAATGAGCAGTTCTTC
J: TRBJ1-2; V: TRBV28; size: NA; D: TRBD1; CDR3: CASRVQGANYGYTF; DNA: TGTGCCAGCAGGGTACAGGGGGCAAACTATGGCTACACCTTC
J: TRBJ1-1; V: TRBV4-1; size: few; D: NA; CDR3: CASSQGDGNTEAFF; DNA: TGCGCCAGCAGCCAAGGGGACGGGAACACTGAAGCTTTCTTT
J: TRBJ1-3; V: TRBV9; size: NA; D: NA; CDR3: CASSDPGRNTIYF; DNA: TGTGCCAGCAGCGATCCCGGGAGAAACACCATATATTTT
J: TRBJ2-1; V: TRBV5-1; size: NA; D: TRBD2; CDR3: CASSLAVTGRDEQFF; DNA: TGCGCCAGCAGCTTGGCCGTAACGGGGAGGGATGAGCAGTTCTTC
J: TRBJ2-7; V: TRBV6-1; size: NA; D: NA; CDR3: CASSDWLPTKQYF; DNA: TGTGCCAGCAGTGATTGGCTTCCTACGAAGCAGTACTTC
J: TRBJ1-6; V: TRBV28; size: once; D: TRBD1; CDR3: CASSWDSSFSPLHF; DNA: TGTGCCAGCAGTTGGGACAGCAGCTTCTCACCCCTCCACTTT
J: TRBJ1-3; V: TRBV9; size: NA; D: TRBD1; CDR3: CASSALGSGGGNTIYF; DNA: TGTGCCAGCAGCGCCTTGGGCTCAGGGGGGGGAAACACCATATATTTT
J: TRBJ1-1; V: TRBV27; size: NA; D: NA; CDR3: CASSPSKGTENTEAFF; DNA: TGTGCCAGCAGTCCCTCAAAAGGTACGGAGAACACTGAAGCTTTCTTT
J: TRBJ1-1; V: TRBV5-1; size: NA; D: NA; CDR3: CASSSSSGMNTEAFF; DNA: TGCGCCAGCAGCTCAAGCTCCGGGATGAACACTGAAGCTTTCTTT
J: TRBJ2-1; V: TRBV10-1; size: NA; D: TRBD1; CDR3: CASADRDSSYNEQFF; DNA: TGCGCCAGCGCTGACCGGGACAGCTCCTACAATGAGCAGTTCTTC
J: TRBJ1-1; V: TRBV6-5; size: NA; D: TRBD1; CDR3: CASRGTELNTEAFF; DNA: TGTGCCAGCAGGGGGACAGAGCTGAACACTGAAGCTTTCTTT
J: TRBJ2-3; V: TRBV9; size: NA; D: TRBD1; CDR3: CASNGQATDTQYF; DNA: TGTGCCAGCAACGGACAGGCCACAGATACGCAGTATTTT
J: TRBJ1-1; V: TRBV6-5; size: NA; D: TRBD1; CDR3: CASSYQTGGEGEAFF; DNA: TGTGCCAGCAGTTACCAGACAGGGGGGGAAGGTGAAGCTTTCTTT
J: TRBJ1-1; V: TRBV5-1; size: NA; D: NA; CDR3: CASSLGQSNTEAFF; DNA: TGCGCCAGCAGCCTTGGTCAGTCGAACACTGAAGCTTTCTTT